Each of the 28 T cell receptor beta chains below was sequenced from the same sample in a study of blood T cell repertoires in COVID-19. Libraries were prepared by immunoSEQ multiplex PCR; TCRdb keeps only in-frame clonotypes and omits some of them. The sample holds 25,000 to 35,000 clones; 90% are singletons and the top ten take 8.4%. The material sequenced was peripheral blood. The origin of the receptors is a man in his sixties or seventies with active or convalescent COVID-19.

The chain carries TRBV10-3 and TRBJ1-1; 8 bases are shared with TRBD1. The CDR3 has 17 amino acids. In germline, CDR1 is ENHRY, CDR2 SYGVKD. Trimming took 3 bases from V and 6 from J; bases not matched to a gene: 15. The CDR3 spells CAISEIKGGDRRSEAFF. The CDR3 DNA is TGTGCCATCAGTGAAATTAAAGGGGGGGACAGGAGGTCTGAAGCTTTCTTT.

This clone appeared a single time. In DNA, the CDR3 is TGCAGCCTGGGGGAGGGGGATACGCAGTATTTT. Its translation: CSLGEGDTQYF. The rearrangement links TRBV29-1 to TRBJ2-3; TRBD2 aligns across 7 bases. The V segment lost 8 bases and the J segment 6 bases; nucleotides outside the gene matches: 5. Germline CDR1 SQVTM, CDR2 ANQGSEA. CDR3 length: 11 amino acids.

CDR3 residues: CASSLAGPEGYTF. CDR3 nucleotide sequence: TGTGCCAGCAGCTTGGCTGGGCCCGAGGGCTACACCTTC. The chain is built from TRBV5-6 and TRBJ1-2; D remains ambiguous. Germline V CDR1 and CDR2: SGHDT, YYEEEE. Deletions cut 0 bases from V and 8 bases from J, with 11 bases between. CDR3 length: 13 amino acids.

The chain couples TRBV7-2 to TRBJ2-2; 12 bases line up with TRBD2. The V gene's germline CDR1 is SGHTA and CDR2 FQGNSA. The trim removed 6 bases at V and 7 bases at J, leaving 6 bases unmatched. This CDR3 is 15 amino acids long. The CDR3 protein is CASRTSGRMIGELFF. The CDR3 DNA sequence: TGTGCCAGCAGAACTAGCGGGAGGATGATCGGGGAGCTGTTTTTT.

The chain links TRBV24-1 to TRBJ2-2, with D possibly being TRBD2 (5 bases). Trimming removed 4 bases at V and 5 bases at J, with 10 bases between. The germline CDR1 and CDR2 sequences are KGHDR and SFDVKD. The CDR3 spans 14 residues. The CDR3 loop is CATSDLRTTGELFF. As DNA, the CDR3 is TGTGCCACCAGTGACCTTCGGACTACCGGGGAGCTGTTTTTT.

CDR3: CASSKRQGFGGGTGELFF. The DNA of the CDR3 is TGTGCCAGCAGCAAAAGACAGGGGTTTGGGGGCGGCACCGGGGAGCTGTTTTTT. The rearrangement joins TRBV3-1 (or the pseudogene TRBV3-2) to TRBJ2-2; TRBD1 matches at 8 bases. The CDR3 spans 18 residues. Unmatched junction bases numbered 15, after V lost 5 bases and J lost 4 bases. CDR1 and CDR2 from the germline V gene are LGHDT and YNNKEL (reference sequence).

V and J are TRBV18 and TRBJ2-3; 7 nucleotides agree with TRBD2. The V and J ends lost 4 bases and 2 bases, in that order; junction bases with no gene match: 6. There are 15 residues in the CDR3. CDR1 is KGHSH and CDR2 is LQKENI in the germline V gene. CDR3 protein: CASSLPSGSTDTQYF. The CDR3 coding sequence is TGTGCCAGCTCACTCCCTAGCGGATCCACAGATACGCAGTATTTT.

The chain couples TRBV4-1 to TRBJ1-1, with TRBD1 as a possible D gene (5 bases). The V gene lost 4 bases and the J gene lost 11 bases, with 17 bases spanning the gap. The CDR3 is 13 amino acids. In germline, CDR1 is MGHRA, CDR2 YSYEKL. The CDR3 sequence is CASSRREGGDAFF. The CDR3 region has the DNA TGCGCCAGCAGCCGAAGGGAAGGAGGGGACGCTTTCTTT.

Only one count was recorded for this clone. The chain has TRBV28 and TRBJ2-3; 10 bases map to TRBD2. The CDR3 contains 14 residues. Germline V gene data show CDR1 as MDHEN and CDR2 as SYDVKM. V dropped 7 bases and J dropped 1; count of bases not matched to a gene: 2. The CDR3 DNA reads as TGTGCCAGCACCGGGACTAGCGGCACAGATACGCAGTATTTT. Translating gives CASTGTSGTDTQYF.

The chain links TRBV14 to TRBJ1-2, with TRBD1 matching 7 bases. The CDR3 spans 15 residues. Germline V gives CDR1 SGHDN, CDR2 FVKESK. The V segment lost 1 base and the J segment 5 bases; nucleotides outside the gene matches: 7. The CDR3 loop is CASSQVGQSVYGYTF. CDR3 coding DNA: TGTGCCAGCAGCCAAGTGGGACAGAGCGTTTATGGCTACACCTTC.

The gene calls are TRBV5-1 and TRBJ1-3; TRBD1 matches at 11 bases. From germline, CDR1 is SGHRS and CDR2 YFSETQ. V shed 4 bases and J 4 bases; nucleotides not matched to a gene: 7. The CDR3 has 16 amino acids. Here the CDR3 reads CASSLGTGGSGNTIYF. For the CDR3, the DNA is TGCGCCAGCAGCCTAGGGACAGGGGGTTCCGGAAACACCATATATTTT.

This clone was recorded only once. V and J are TRBV6-5 and TRBJ1-1; D is undetermined. Germline CDR1 is MNHEY and CDR2 is SVGAGI. V gave up 3 bases and J gave up 5 bases, with 16 bases separating them. This CDR3 region has 15 residues. For the CDR3, the DNA is TGTGCCAGCAGTTATGCTGAGGGATTCTGGACTGAAGCTTTCTTT. It encodes CASSYAEGFWTEAFF.

The chain couples TRBV25-1 to TRBJ2-1; TRBD1 matches 7 bases. Germline V gene lookup returns CDR1 MGHDK and CDR2 SYGVNS. The CDR3 is made up of 14 amino acids. J lost 6 bases, V lost 3 bases, and 5 bases had no gene match. The CDR3 DNA sequence: TGTGCCAGCAGTGACGTCAGGACAGGCAATGAGCAGTTCTTC. Its protein product is CASSDVRTGNEQFF.

The J gene is TRBJ2-3, the V gene TRBV7-2; TRBD2 agrees at 7 bases. This CDR3 contains 14 residues. Germline V gives CDR1 SGHTA, CDR2 FQGNSA. Unmatched junction bases numbered 8, after V lost 5 bases and J lost 6 bases. The CDR3 loop is CASSTGGGSDTQYF. DNA of the CDR3: TGTGCCAGCAGCACGGGAGGCGGTTCGGATACGCAGTATTTT. The whole variable domain, remainder taken from reference TRBV7-2 and TRBJ2-3, is GAGVSQSPSNKVTEKGKDVELRCDPISGHTALYWYRQSLGQGLEFLIYFQGNSAPDKSGLPSDRFSAERTGGSVSTLTIQRTQQEDSAVYLCASSTGGGSDTQYFGPGTRLTVL.

This sequence joins TRBV2 and TRBJ1-3, with D tentatively TRBD1 (5 bases). In germline, CDR1 is SNHLY, CDR2 FYNNEI. The CDR3 is 15 amino acids. Trimming removed 4 bases from V and 2 bases from J, with 12 bases in between. The CDR3 protein is CASSVTPRAGNTIYF. In DNA form, the CDR3 reads TGTGCCAGCAGTGTTACCCCCAGGGCTGGAAACACCATATATTTT.

This sequence joins TRBV27 and TRBJ1-2; a weak D match, TRBD1 (6 bases). Germline loops: CDR1 MNHEY, CDR2 SMNVEV (reference sequence). V lost 5 bases and J lost 8, with 24 bases in between. This CDR3 region has 16 residues. The CDR3 DNA reads as TGTGCCAGCAGTCCCGCTAACCCCGGGACAAGGAGAGGCTACACCTTC. Its translation is CASSPANPGTRRGYTF.

V usage is TRBV10-3 and J usage is TRBJ2-5, with 11 bases identical to TRBD2. V shed 4 bases and J 2 bases; nucleotides not matched to a gene: 6. The CDR3 contains 16 residues. The germline CDR1 and CDR2 sequences are ENHRY and SYGVKD. Written as DNA, the CDR3 is TGTGCCATCAGTGTCACTAGCGGGAGCTTACAAGAGACCCAGTACTTC. This codes for CAISVTSGSLQETQYF.

V gene TRBV10-3 combines with J gene TRBJ2-1; perhaps TRBD2 as D (6 bases). The ends were cut back, 10 bases at V and 6 bases at J, with 13 bases in the middle. The CDR3 is 12 residues long. Germline V gene data show CDR1 as ENHRY and CDR2 as SYGVKD. The CDR3 DNA sequence: TGTGCCACCGGGACTCTGGGCAATGAGCAGTTCTTC. It specifies CATGTLGNEQFF.

This sequence joins TRBV6-5 and TRBJ1-2; tentatively, D is TRBD1 (6 bases). The V and J ends lost 5 bases and 4 bases respectively, with 11 bases between them. The CDR3 sequence is 13 residues long. Germline V gene data show CDR1 as MNHEY and CDR2 as SVGAGI. The CDR3 sequence: CASSPGQFYGYTF. Here the CDR3 DNA reads TGTGCCAGCAGTCCTGGACAGTTCTATGGCTACACCTTC.

The CDR3 coding sequence is TGTGCCAGCAGGATGACAGCTTCCTACGAGCAGTACTTC. Its protein product is CASRMTASYEQYF. V gene TRBV2 combines with J gene TRBJ2-7, with D possibly matching TRBD1 (5 bases). CDR3 length: 13 amino acids. Germline V lookup: CDR1 SNHLY, CDR2 FYNNEI. V dropped 6 bases and J dropped 1 base, with 10 bases sitting between them.

Only one count was recorded for this clone. This sequence joins TRBV23-1 and TRBJ2-7; D possibly corresponds to TRBD2 (6 bases). TRBV23-1 belongs to the ORF category, with a function that is uncertain. V lost 2 bases to trimming and J lost 3 bases, with 17 bases between them. CDR3 length equals 16 residues. The CDR3 reads CASSQGGSGRCYEQYV. Here the CDR3 DNA reads TGCGCCAGCAGTCAAGGGGGTTCGGGGAGGTGCTACGAGCAGTACGTC.

This clone has a handful of counts. The chain combines TRBV28 with TRBJ2-5; TRBD1 matches 11 bases. V dropped 6 bases and J dropped 1; count of bases not matched to a gene: 4. CDR1 MDHEN and CDR2 SYDVKM come from the germline V gene. The CDR3 length is 15 residues. The CDR3 region has the DNA TGTGCCAGCAGCCGTGGGACAGGGGGCCAAGAGACCCAGTACTTC. Translation gives CASSRGTGGQETQYF.

The chain carries TRBV4-1 and TRBJ2-4; 9 bases match TRBD1. V lost 3 bases, J lost 6 bases, and 3 bases stayed unmatched. CDR1 MGHRA and CDR2 YSYEKL come from the germline V gene. This CDR3 region has 14 residues. The CDR3 region is CASSHPGQGNIQYF. CDR3 bases: TGCGCCAGCAGCCACCCGGGACAGGGAAACATTCAGTACTTC.

This clone was seen a single time. The rearrangement links TRBV9 to TRBJ1-4; a weak D match, TRBD1 (6 bases). This CDR3 is 15 amino acids long. The germline V gene encodes CDR1 SGDLS and CDR2 YYNGEE. Trimming took 4 bases from V and 5 from J, leaving 15 bases between them. The chain's CDR3 is CASSTGGQKNEKLFF. CDR3 nucleotides: TGTGCCAGCAGCACCGGCGGACAGAAGAATGAAAAACTGTTTTTT.

The chain has TRBV6-4 and TRBJ2-7, with 9 bases fitting TRBD1. J was trimmed by 5 bases and V by 7 bases; bases with no gene match: 3. The CDR3 has 12 amino acids. Per the germline V gene, CDR1 is MRHNA and CDR2 is SNTAGT. In nucleotides, the CDR3 is TGTGCCAGCAAGGACAGGGGACACGAGCAGTACGTC. Its protein is CASKDRGHEQYV.

This clone was detected a few times. The chain combines TRBV5-4 with TRBJ1-1, with D hard to call. The V and J ends lost 0 bases and 1 base respectively, with 7 bases between them. The CDR3 extends over 14 amino acids. Germline CDR1 is SGHNT and CDR2 is YYREEE (reference sequence). In DNA form, the CDR3 reads TGTGCCAGCAGCTTGGTACGGGGGAACACTGAAGCTTTCTTT. This sequence encodes CASSLVRGNTEAFF.

The chain recombines TRBV9 with TRBJ2-1; TRBD2 matches 14 bases. Unmatched junction bases numbered 3, after V lost 2 bases and J lost 8 bases. CDR3 size: 15 residues. CDR1 SGDLS and CDR2 YYNGEE come from the germline V gene. In DNA form, the CDR3 reads TGTGCCAGCAGCGTGACTAGCGGGAGGGCCGATGAGCAGTTCTTC. This codes for CASSVTSGRADEQFF.

The chain has TRBV15 and TRBJ2-2; D remains ambiguous. Germline V lookup: CDR1 LNHNV, CDR2 YYDKDF (reference sequence). This CDR3 contains 17 residues. V was clipped by 0 bases and J by 7 bases, with 18 bases between them. The CDR3 reads CATSRDQLLVPGGELFF. The DNA of the CDR3 is TGTGCCACCAGCAGAGATCAGCTTTTAGTACCAGGCGGGGAGCTGTTTTTT.